One sample yielded the 5 T cell receptor beta chains listed below, sequenced in a study of T-cell reconstitution after alpha-beta-depleted transplantation in children. Unique molecular identifiers tagged the TCRbeta library. TCRdb re-derived calls from the PCR reads in MiXCR, one entry per CDR3 protein. The repertoire holds approximately 500,000 distinct CDR3 sequences, with about 10% as singletons. The sequences come from PBMCs, collected before TCRalphabeta/CD19-depleted stem cell transplant. These receptor sequences come from a child aged 2 to 10 with inherited bone marrow failure, due to receive a stem cell transplant.

This clonotype was recorded many times. The gene calls are TRBV5-5 and TRBJ2-1; D remains ambiguous. This CDR3 is built from 14 residues. From germline, CDR1 is SGHKS and CDR2 YYEKEE (reference sequence). The V end was cut by 2 bases, the J end by 3 bases, with 9 bases between. The CDR3 sequence: CASSFTNYYNEQFF. The CDR3 DNA reads as TGTGCCAGCAGCTTTACAAACTACTACAATGAGCAGTTCTTC.

A few counts support this clonotype. V is TRBV19 and J is TRBJ2-7; D call uncertain. V gave up 3 bases and J gave up 0 bases, with 9 bases separating them. The CDR3 has 14 residues. Per the germline V gene, CDR1 is LNHDA and CDR2 is SQIVND (reference sequence). The CDR3: CASSIGRYSYEQYF. DNA of the CDR3: TGTGCCAGTAGTATCGGACGGTACTCCTACGAGCAGTACTTC.

The genes are TRBV20-1 and TRBJ1-2; D gene unclear. The CDR3 is 12 residues long. In germline, CDR1 is DFQATT, CDR2 SNEGSKA (reference sequence). The ends were cut back, 4 bases at V and 2 bases at J, with 8 bases in the middle. This CDR3 is CSAKTENYGYTF. The CDR3 nucleotides read TGCAGTGCTAAAACGGAGAACTATGGCTACACCTTC.

This clonotype was counted ten times or more. The J gene is TRBJ2-3, the V gene TRBV29-1; D is tentatively TRBD1 or TRBD2 (5 bases each). The CDR3 is 12 residues long. From germline, CDR1 is SQVTM and CDR2 ANQGSEA. V lost 5 bases, J lost 5 bases, and 11 bases lay in between. The CDR3 is CSVRGVRDTQYF. The CDR3 DNA reads as TGCAGCGTTCGAGGGGTGCGAGATACGCAGTATTTT.

This clonotype was found many times. The V call is TRBV6-5, the J call TRBJ1-1; possibly TRBD1 for D (6 bases). There are 15 residues in the CDR3. Germline CDR1 reads MNHEY; CDR2 reads SVGAGI. Trimming removed 4 bases from V and 0 bases from J, with 12 bases in between. CDR3 nucleotides: TGTGCCAGCAGTTGGGAACAGGGATTGAACACTGAAGCTTTCTTT. Translated, it gives CASSWEQGLNTEAFF.